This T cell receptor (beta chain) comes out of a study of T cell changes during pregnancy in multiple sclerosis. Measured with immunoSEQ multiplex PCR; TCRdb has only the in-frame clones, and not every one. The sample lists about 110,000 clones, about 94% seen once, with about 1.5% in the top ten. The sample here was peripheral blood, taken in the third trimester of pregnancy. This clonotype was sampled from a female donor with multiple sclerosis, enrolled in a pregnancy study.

The DNA for the CDR3 is TGTGCCAGCAGTGAGGCAGGGGAGACCCAGTACTTC. Its translation is CASSEAGETQYF. V and J are TRBV2 and TRBJ2-5, with D tentatively TRBD1 (5 bases). Germline V gives CDR1 SNHLY, CDR2 FYNNEI. V was pared by 3 bases and J by 5 bases, with 7 bases between. The CDR3 length is 12 residues.